A single sample is the source of the 29 T cell receptor beta chains below, sequenced in a study of blood T cells in healthy people across ages. A second PCR, run for roughly 7 to 12 cycles, used a sample-barcoded 5' primer plus a J-beta primer mix. Using its own MiXCR run on the 5' RACE reads, TCRdb lists one record per CDR3 protein. The table lists some 730,000 distinct CDR3 sequences, 22% of them singletons. The source material was blood. These receptors came from a man between 65 and 85 years old in good health.

The chain carries TRBV30 and TRBJ2-5, with D perhaps TRBD1 (5 bases). With 4 bases removed from V and 2 bases from J, the gap between germline ends came to 8 bases. The CDR3 is 12 amino acids. CDR1 and CDR2 from the germline V gene are GTSNPN and SVGIG (reference sequence). This CDR3 reads CAWKKGQETQYF. The CDR3 DNA is TGTGCCTGGAAGAAGGGGCAAGAGACCCAGTACTTC.

The chain carries TRBV7-2 and TRBJ2-5, with TRBD2 matching 14 bases. The CDR3 loop spans 17 amino acids. V was pared by 5 bases and J by 5 bases, with 10 bases of the junction left unmatched. Germline values: CDR1 SGHTA, CDR2 FQGNSA. For the CDR3, the DNA is TGTGCCAGCAGCCGCGGACTAGCGGGGGGCCATGGGGAGACCCAGTACTTC. Translated: CASSRGLAGGHGETQYF.

This clonotype turned up a few times. V and J are TRBV27 and TRBJ1-4, with TRBD1 as a possible D gene (6 bases). V lost 5 bases and J lost 6, with 16 bases in between. Germline V gene sequence: CDR1 MNHEY, CDR2 SMNVEV (reference sequence). The CDR3 consists of 15 residues. The CDR3 loop reads CASSIIQGGYEKLFF. The CDR3 region has the DNA TGTGCCAGCAGTATAATACAGGGTGGATATGAAAAACTGTTTTTT.

This clonotype was seen only a few times. V and J are TRBV5-1 and TRBJ2-5; 12 bases are shared with TRBD2. CDR3 size: 14 residues. Looked up from germline, CDR1 is SGHRS and CDR2 is YFSETQ. The ends lost 3 bases at V and 4 bases at J; junction bases unmatched: 1. The CDR3 DNA reads as TGCGCCAGCAGCTGGACTAGCGGGGCAGAGACCCAGTACTTC. This gives the protein CASSWTSGAETQYF.

This chain links TRBV5-6 with TRBJ1-1; no clear D gene. CDR3 size: 15 residues. Germline CDR1 is SGHDT and CDR2 is YYEEEE. The V gene lost 3 bases and the J gene lost 2 bases, with 14 bases spanning the gap. CDR3 nucleotides: TGTGCCAGCAGCTCTACTGAGACACTAAACACTGAAGCTTTCTTT. It is translated as CASSSTETLNTEAFF.

Comments on this clonotype: At one boundary the junction diverges from the germline segment, which might be a read error. The chain carries TRBV7-8 and TRBJ1-6, with D maybe TRBD1 (6 bases). This CDR3 comprises 15 residues. The germline V gene has CDR1 SGHVS and CDR2 FQNEAQ. CDR3 in amino acids: CAGSPRQAYNSPLHF. The CDR3, as DNA: TGTGCCGGCAGTCCGAGACAGGCGTATAATTCACCCCTCCACTTT.

This clonotype was seen a handful of times. The chain has TRBV10-3 and TRBJ2-1; 8 bases are a match to TRBD1. The J call is in doubt because the DNA end fits TRBJ2-7 better. The germline gives CDR1 ENHRY, CDR2 SYGVKD. This CDR3 contains 14 residues. The DNA of the CDR3 is TGTGCCATCAGTAACCCAGGGGGCGCCTACGAGCAGTACGTC. Amino acid sequence: CAISNPGGAYEQYV.

This clonotype appeared a few times. This chain links TRBV2 with TRBJ2-2; D might be TRBD1 or TRBD2, each matching 7 bases. Germline CDR1 reads SNHLY; CDR2 reads FYNNEI. The CDR3 is 15 residues long. The V end lost 7 bases, the J end lost 5 bases, and 17 bases lay between the germline ends. The CDR3 loop reads CASIRGGARTGELFF. CDR3 DNA sequence: TGTGCCAGCATCAGGGGGGGCGCGAGGACCGGGGAGCTGTTTTTT.

This clonotype has just a few counts. The chain carries TRBV7-9 and TRBJ1-5; D is uncertain. Germline V CDR1 and CDR2: SEHNR, FQNEAQ (reference sequence). The CDR3 spans 16 residues. Trimming left V 5 bases short and J 0 bases short, with 14 bases between. The CDR3, as DNA: TGTGCCAGCAGCGAAGGCGGTCCTAATAGCAATCAGCCCCAGCATTTT. This codes for CASSEGGPNSNQPQHF.

This clonotype was counted between two and nine times. V gene TRBV6-6 combines with J gene TRBJ2-1, with TRBD1 matching 7 bases. The junction had 11 bases not matched to a gene; V was cut back by 2 bases and J by 4 bases. Germline V gene lookup returns CDR1 MNHNY and CDR2 SVGAGI (reference sequence). There are 17 residues in the CDR3. This CDR3 is CASSYGGPGQIYNEQFF. CDR3 in DNA: TGTGCCAGCAGTTACGGAGGACCGGGACAGATATACAATGAGCAGTTCTTC.

There are many counts of this clonotype. J is TRBJ2-1 and V is TRBV7-2; perhaps D is TRBD1 or TRBD2 (6 bases each). CDR3 length: 14 amino acids. V lost 6 bases and J 7 bases, leaving 16 bases between the germline ends. Germline lookup yields CDR1 SGHTA and CDR2 FQGNSA. The CDR3 protein is CASRQGGLWNEQFF. The CDR3 coding sequence is TGTGCCAGCAGGCAAGGGGGACTCTGGAATGAGCAGTTCTTC. The variable domain in full, completed from reference TRBV7-2 and TRBJ2-1, reads GAGVSQSPSNKVTEKGKDVELRCDPISGHTALYWYRQSLGQGLEFLIYFQGNSAPDKSGLPSDRFSAERTGGSVSTLTIQRTQQEDSAVYLCASRQGGLWNEQFFGPGTRLTVL.

This clonotype was counted a few times. The V gene is TRBV15, the J gene TRBJ2-3, with D perhaps matching TRBD1 or TRBD2 (6 bases each). Between the trimmed V and J ends, which lost 1 base and 7 bases, there was a span of 15 bases. The CDR3 consists of 15 residues. CDR1 is LNHNV and CDR2 is YYDKDF in the germline V gene (reference sequence). The CDR3 DNA follows: TGTGCCACCAGCAGAGGTGCAGGGGCGGGGTATACGCAGTATTTT. Translated: CATSRGAGAGYTQYF.

The sample holds a few counts of this clonotype. This chain links TRBV4-1 with TRBJ2-3, with 10 bases matching TRBD2. CDR1 is MGHRA, CDR2 YSYEKL, per germline. The length of the CDR3 is 17 residues. The junction had 9 bases not matched to a gene; V was cut back by 5 bases and J by 1 base. The CDR3 coding sequence is TGCGCCAGCAGCGAACAGCGGGGGGGATGGGGCACAGATACGCAGTATTTT. This translates into CASSEQRGGWGTDTQYF.

The chain employs TRBV12-3 or TRBV12-4 and TRBJ1-3; a weak D match, TRBD1 (5 bases). The CDR3 length is 15 residues. Trimming shortened V by 9 bases and J by 2 bases, and 17 bases separated the two germline ends. The CDR3 region is CASPGRDPPGNTIYF. CDR3 DNA: TGTGCCAGTCCTGGGCGGGACCCCCCTGGAAACACCATATATTTT.

About this clonotype itself: One junction end disagrees with the germline gene, perhaps due to a read error. This chain connects TRBV12-3 or TRBV12-4 to TRBJ1-5; tentative D call: TRBD1 (5 bases). This CDR3 contains 15 residues. The CDR3 sequence: CASSFGGDGDQPQHF. CDR3 nucleotides: TGCGCCAGCAGTTTTGGGGGAGATGGCGATCAGCCCCAGCATTTT.

The chain combines TRBV7-2 with TRBJ2-1; possible D gene TRBD1, 6 bases. The germline V gene has CDR1 SGHTA and CDR2 FQGNSA. The CDR3 has 14 amino acids. Trimming pared 7 bases from V and 8 bases from J, leaving 18 bases between. This chain's CDR3 is CASTNRGSGDEQFF. In DNA, the CDR3 is TGTGCCAGCACCAATAGGGGGTCCGGAGATGAGCAGTTCTTC. Full variable domain (outside the CDR3, taken from reference TRBV7-2 and TRBJ2-1): GAGVSQSPSNKVTEKGKDVELRCDPISGHTALYWYRQSLGQGLEFLIYFQGNSAPDKSGLPSDRFSAERTGGSVSTLTIQRTQQEDSAVYLCASTNRGSGDEQFFGPGTRLTVL.

At least ten counts were recorded for this clonotype. This sequence joins TRBV9 and TRBJ2-1, with D possibly called TRBD1 or TRBD2 (5 bases each). The CDR3 has 16 amino acids. CDR1 and CDR2 from the germline V gene are SGDLS and YYNGEE. V shed 4 bases and J shed 7 bases, with 21 bases lying between them. The DNA of the CDR3 is TGTGCCAGCAGCCCTCGGAGAGAGGGGATCGGGAATGAGCAGTTCTTC. Translation gives CASSPRREGIGNEQFF.

This clonotype was counted ten times or more. The rearrangement uses TRBV20-1 and TRBJ2-3; 13 nucleotides line up with TRBD2. This CDR3 is 15 amino acids long. CDR1 DFQATT and CDR2 SNEGSKA come from the germline V gene (reference sequence). Trimming cost V 2 bases and J 4 bases; bases outside gene matches: 3. The CDR3 DNA is TGCAGTGCTAGAACCACTAGCGGGAGGGCAGATACGCAGTATTTT. It encodes CSARTTSGRADTQYF.

This clonotype was seen a handful of times. The chain couples TRBV3-1 to TRBJ1-1, with a possible D match to TRBD1 (5 bases). The germline V gene has CDR1 LGHDT and CDR2 YNNKEL (reference sequence). The CDR3 is made up of 14 amino acids. The germline V and J ends were trimmed by 7 bases and 4 bases, with 16 bases remaining between them. CDR3 nucleotides: TGTGCCAGCACCCCCCGGGGGTGGGGCACTGAAGCTTTCTTT. Its translation: CASTPRGWGTEAFF.

This chain links TRBV7-8 with TRBJ1-4; D is ambiguous. There are 16 residues in the CDR3. Germline values: CDR1 SGHVS, CDR2 FQNEAQ. V was cut by 1 base and J by 6 bases, with 15 bases left in between. The CDR3 region has the DNA TGTGCCAGCAGCTTAGGTTGGGTTTTGACGGATGAAAAACTGTTTTTT. It is translated as CASSLGWVLTDEKLFF. The variable domain in full, with the rest retrieved from reference TRBV7-8 and TRBJ1-4, is GAGVSQSPRYKVAKRGQDVALRCDPISGHVSLFWYQQALGQGPEFLTYFQNEAQLDKSGLPSDRFFAERPEGSVSTLKIQRTQQEDSAVYLCASSLGWVLTDEKLFFGSGTQLSVL.

This chain joins TRBV6-2 or TRBV6-3 and TRBJ2-7; 13 nucleotides align to TRBD2. The CDR3 totals 17 residues. Germline values: CDR1 MNHEY, CDR2 SVGEGT. Trimming took 2 bases from V and 2 from J; bases not matched to a gene: 6. CDR3 amino acids: CASSYQGLAGIAYEQYV. DNA for the CDR3: TGTGCCAGCAGTTACCAGGGACTAGCGGGAATCGCCTACGAGCAGTACGTC.

This clonotype turned up a few times. The rearrangement uses TRBV19 and TRBJ1-5, with D possibly TRBD1 on 6 matching bases. Between the trimmed V and J ends, which lost 3 bases and 6 bases, there was a span of 12 bases. This CDR3 comprises 14 residues. The V gene's germline CDR1 is LNHDA and CDR2 SQIVND (reference sequence). The CDR3 sequence: CASSIPTGFQPQHF. Here the CDR3 DNA reads TGTGCCAGTAGTATCCCGACAGGTTTTCAGCCCCAGCATTTT.

The rearrangement joins TRBV6-6 to TRBJ1-3; 11 bases agree with TRBD1. Trimming took 6 bases from V and 0 from J; bases not matched to a gene: 7. Germline loops: CDR1 MNHNY, CDR2 SVGAGI (reference sequence). The CDR3 is 17 amino acids. Here the CDR3 reads CASRSPGQGVSGNTIYF. Here the CDR3 DNA reads TGTGCCAGCAGATCCCCGGGACAGGGGGTCTCTGGAAACACCATATATTTT.

This sequence joins TRBV12-3 or TRBV12-4 and TRBJ1-3, with D possibly being TRBD1 (6 bases). The germline V and J ends were trimmed by 3 bases and 2 bases, with 20 bases remaining between them. The length of the CDR3 is 18 residues. The CDR3 sequence: CASSLGRGGNMAGNTIYF. As DNA, the CDR3 is TGTGCCAGCAGTTTGGGGAGGGGGGGAAACATGGCTGGAAACACCATATATTTT.

This clonotype was detected only once. The chain joins TRBV11-2 to TRBJ2-1; D possibly corresponds to TRBD1 (6 bases). Germline CDR1 is SGHAT and CDR2 is FQNNGV. The V end was cut by 5 bases, the J end by 0 bases, with 11 bases between. CDR3 length equals 15 residues. CDR3 nucleotides: TGTGCCAGCAGCACAGGGTTCAGCTCCTACAATGAGCAGTTCTTC. Protein: CASSTGFSSYNEQFF.

The rearrangement joins TRBV20-1 to TRBJ2-4; no clear D. CDR1 and CDR2 from the germline V gene are DFQATT and SNEGSKA (reference sequence). The CDR3 extends over 10 amino acids. V lost 3 bases, J lost 4 bases, and 1 base lay in between. The CDR3 protein is CSASKNIQYF. The CDR3 nucleotides read TGCAGTGCTAGTAAAAACATTCAGTACTTC.

The sample holds a few counts of this clonotype. The gene calls are TRBV5-1 and TRBJ1-4; TRBD1 matches 8 bases. CDR3 length: 17 amino acids. Losses at the gene ends were 4 bases for V and 0 bases for J; bases not matched to a gene: 8. Looked up from germline, CDR1 is SGHRS and CDR2 is YFSETQ. CDR3 sequence reads: CASSIGQGVATNEKLFF. The CDR3 nucleotides are TGCGCCAGCAGCATCGGACAGGGAGTTGCAACTAATGAAAAACTGTTTTTT.

The genes are TRBV21-1 and TRBJ2-2; whether TRBD2, the table's D call, matches the DNA was not checked. TRBV21-1 counts as a pseudogene. This CDR3 contains 16 residues. CDR3 amino acids: CASSKGLAGDLGELFF. DNA of the CDR3: TGTGCCAGCAGCAAGGGACTAGCGGGAGATCTCGGGGAGCTGTTTTTT.

This clonotype was detected a few times. The rearrangement joins TRBV5-5 to TRBJ2-2; 9 bases match TRBD2. V was clipped by 2 bases and J by 7 bases; unmatched bases: 6. CDR3 length equals 15 residues. Per germline, CDR1 SGHKS and CDR2 YYEKEE (reference sequence). CDR3 loop: CASSFAGGGGGELFF. The CDR3 coding sequence is TGTGCCAGCAGCTTTGCGGGAGGGGGCGGCGGGGAGCTGTTTTTT.